The sequence of this T cell receptor (beta chain) was determined in a study of identical twins (dated by TCRdb to the mid-2010s). For the study in its entirety: To test whether fetal clonotypes persist, the study used deep sequencing on TCR alpha and beta repertoires from monozygotic twins, unrelated adults of various ages, and cord blood. Replicate twin experiments were performed at different times using different library preparation protocols to rule out contamination. Overall study outcomes, separate from this receptor: In monozygotic twins, out-of-frame TCR alpha sharing was systematically underestimated by recombination models, although the models agreed with sharing between unrelated individuals. Zero-insertion analyses could be partly confounded by invariant T cells such as MAIT and iNKT, though diverse VJ usage argued against such confounding for most clonotypes. Compared with coincidental sharing between unrelated individuals, an excess of low generation-probability sequences was observed among out-of-frame TCR alpha sequences shared between twins. Because the same donors could not be followed over many years, the conclusions relied on cross-sectional statistical analysis. In beta out-of-frame sequences, excess twin sharing was weaker, because having fewer shared sequences lowered the signal-to-noise ratio. Fewer insertions were carried by abundant cord blood beta clonotypes; a weaker similar trend was observed in young adult naive repertoires, while no such trend was observed in memory repertoires.

From the cysteine up to the phenylalanine, the CDR3 has a length of 13 residues. The read is trimmed to its CDR3 DNA, 39 bases read in frame from base 1. After removal of 6 bases from V and 4 bases from J, the junction retains 9 bases not matched to a gene. The germline V gene (reference sequence) provides CDR1 DFQATT and CDR2 SNEGSKA. Only healthy Caucasian donors were included. Miltenyi CD45RO+ enrichment and human naive T-cell isolation kits were used to isolate memory (CD45RO+) and naive T cells from PBMC. Ten or more counts support this clonotype. Its antigen has not been determined. Base qualities are not recorded, but no much larger clone differs from it by a single base. The library relied on 5' RACE. The run used an Illumina HiSeq 2000. Template switching added a universal primer binding site, and the final cDNA carried a unique molecular identifier that allowed TCR cDNA molecules to be counted accurately. First-strand cDNA for TCR alpha and beta chains was synthesized from specific primers in the conserved constant-segment region. To control for contamination, every cDNA library was double barcoded, receiving both a SMART-Mk sample barcode and Illumina barcodes. TruSeq adapter sequences, together with Illumina sample barcodes, were added in two successive PCR steps. Sequencing of the TCR alpha and beta cDNA libraries was done on the Illumina HiSeq platform using custom primers. The study's processing was this. Unique molecular identifiers were extracted from raw reads with MiGEC, and CDR3 positions were determined with MiXCR. For each individual, recombination models were inferred using an EM algorithm with the repgenHMM and IGoR tools. The tcR package in R was used for shared clonotype analysis, with sharing normalized by the product of cloneset sizes. Out-of-frame nonproductive sequences were analyzed to study raw recombination free of thymic and clonal selection effects. TCRdb itself trimmed the public reads at Q25 with fastp, ran MiXCR and retained productive beta chains. Each CDR3 protein gets just one entry, which takes the most common genes and DNA from the rows behind it. TCRdb's processing, not the study's, gives the V and J calls here. The sample records more than 200,000 distinct CDR3 sequences, around 10% of which are singletons. The ten largest clones take up 4.5% to 5.5% of the sample.

This sequence uses TRBV20-1 and TRBJ2-7; 7 central nucleotides agree with TRBD1. Sequencing was done on a sample of memory (CD45RO+) T cells sorted from blood. The meaning of the sample's cell subset or site label: CD45RO+ enriched T cells. This clonotype was obtained from a young woman in good health. The CDR3 amino acid sequence is: CSAPKSGGYEQYF. The nucleotide sequence reads TGCAGTGCCCCAAAGTCAGGGGGTTACGAGCAGTACTTC.